These 21 T cell receptor beta chains originate from one sample sequenced in a study of vaccination effects on CD4 cells after COVID-19. Generated by immunoSEQ multiplex PCR, the TCRdb table keeps only in-frame clones and is missing some. Among tens of thousands of clones listed, over 70% were seen once. Their cognate antigens are unknown. Antigen-specific CD4+ T cell clonotypes were called by their expansion after viral peptide-pool culture in ViraFEST. Once cultured for roughly nine days, the cells underwent separation to obtain CD4+ T cells. Neither prior SARS-CoV-2 infection nor positive nucleocapsid antibodies were present in the vaccine recipients. This specimen consisted of CD4+ T cells from PBMCs cultured with SARS-CoV-2 spike peptides, obtained before COVID-19 vaccination. These receptor sequences come from a human donor who received a COVID-19 vaccine.

The chain couples TRBV6-4 to TRBJ2-1; 12 nucleotides agree with TRBD2. This CDR3 spans 16 amino acids. Germline CDR1 and CDR2: MRHNA and SNTAGT. Trimming removed 6 bases from V and 5 bases from J; junction bases left unmatched: 8. The CDR3 protein is CASRKGRTSGDNEQFF. DNA of the CDR3: TGTGCCAGCAGGAAGGGGCGGACTAGCGGGGACAATGAGCAGTTCTTC.

The rearrangement joins TRBV24-1 to TRBJ1-2, with D hard to call. Germline V CDR1 and CDR2: KGHDR, SFDVKD. With 4 bases removed from V and 3 bases from J, the gap between germline ends came to 5 bases. This CDR3 is 12 amino acids long. The CDR3 here is CATSDLDYGYTF. CDR3 DNA sequence: TGTGCCACCAGTGACCTCGACTATGGCTACACCTTC.

This clone occurred once. The rearrangement uses TRBV24-1 and TRBJ2-7; the D is unclear. This CDR3 has 15 residues. V was cut by 3 bases and J by 0 bases, with 11 bases left in between. Germline lookup yields CDR1 KGHDR and CDR2 SFDVKD. CDR3 coding DNA: TGTGCCACCAGTGATCCTGGGTCCAACTCCTACGAGCAGTACGTC. It is translated as CATSDPGSNSYEQYV.

This chain links TRBV7-2 with TRBJ1-4, with D unclear. Germline CDR1 SGHTA, CDR2 FQGNSA. This CDR3 has 16 amino acids. V lost 5 bases to trimming and J lost 5 bases, with 18 bases between them. The CDR3 protein is CASSPPRASPNEKLFF. CDR3 DNA: TGTGCCAGCAGCCCCCCACGAGCCAGCCCAAATGAAAAACTGTTTTTT.

The genes are TRBV6-5 and TRBJ1-1; 7 positions match TRBD1. V was pared by 7 bases and J by 5 bases, with 7 bases of the junction left unmatched. The CDR3 consists of 13 residues. The germline V gene encodes CDR1 MNHEY and CDR2 SVGAGI. The CDR3 nucleotides read TGTGCCAGCATGAAAGGGGGCGGGACTGAAGCTTTCTTT. Its translation: CASMKGGGTEAFF.

The chain links TRBV9 to TRBJ2-7; D possibly uses TRBD1 or TRBD2 (5 bases each). Trimming removed 7 bases from V and 4 bases from J, with 21 bases in between. The CDR3 runs 15 residues. Germline CDR1 SGDLS, CDR2 YYNGEE. CDR3 residues: CASVNGTNPSYEQYV. CDR3 bases: TGTGCCAGCGTGAACGGGACCAATCCTTCTTACGAGCAGTACGTC.

The chain recombines TRBV6-5 with TRBJ2-7; 7 nucleotides align to TRBD1. Trimming took 6 bases from V and 2 from J; bases not matched to a gene: 10. The CDR3 runs 15 residues. Germline V gives CDR1 MNHEY, CDR2 SVGAGI. The CDR3 sequence is CASRPGTESTYEQYV. CDR3 bases: TGTGCCAGCAGACCCGGGACAGAGAGTACCTACGAGCAGTACGTC.

This sequence joins TRBV3-1 (or the pseudogene TRBV3-2) and TRBJ2-3; TRBD1 might be the D (6 bases). The length of the CDR3 is 14 residues. Trimming removed 4 bases from V and 3 bases from J, with 11 bases in between. CDR1 is LGHDT and CDR2 is YNNKEL in the germline V gene (reference sequence). In DNA, the CDR3 is TGTGCCAGCAGCCCTAGGGGGTCGACAGATACGCAGTATTTT. It encodes CASSPRGSTDTQYF.

The chain carries TRBV19 and TRBJ2-6; D not resolved. V lost 3 bases, J lost 0 bases, and 15 bases lay in between. Germline V gives CDR1 LNHDA, CDR2 SQIVND (reference sequence). The CDR3 has 18 amino acids. The CDR3 bases are TGTGCCAGTAGTATGTCCCGGTCTGCATCCTCTGGGGCCAACGTCCTGACTTTC. As protein: CASSMSRSASSGANVLTF.

The chain has TRBV19 and TRBJ2-5; 13 bases match TRBD2. The CDR3 spans 17 residues. Looked up from germline, CDR1 is LNHDA and CDR2 is SQIVND (reference sequence). V trimming: 4 bases; J trimming: 5 bases; junction bases outside the gene matches: 10. CDR3: CASSTRWTSGGGETQYF. DNA for the CDR3: TGTGCCAGTAGTACCCGCTGGACTAGCGGGGGTGGCGAGACCCAGTACTTC. Full variable domain (remainder filled in from reference TRBV19 and TRBJ2-5): DGGITQSPKYLFRKEGQNVTLSCEQNLNHDAMYWYRQDPGQGLRLIYYSQIVNDFQKGDIAEGYSVSREKKESFPLTVTSAQKNPTAFYLCASSTRWTSGGGETQYFGPGTRLLVL.

The V call is TRBV3-1 (or the pseudogene TRBV3-2), the J call TRBJ1-5, with D possibly TRBD1 on 6 matching bases. This CDR3 comprises 15 residues. The germline gives CDR1 LGHDT, CDR2 YNNKEL (reference sequence). V dropped 2 bases and J dropped 6 bases, with 14 bases sitting between them. This chain's CDR3 is CASSQTGGAGQPQHF. The CDR3 DNA reads as TGTGCCAGCAGCCAAACGGGGGGGGCCGGTCAGCCCCAGCATTTT.

This rearrangement joins TRBV19 to TRBJ1-1, with D uncertain. V was shortened by 7 bases and J by 0 bases, with 21 bases between the two germline ends. This CDR3 region has 17 residues. The V gene's germline CDR1 is LNHDA and CDR2 SQIVND (reference sequence). CDR3 protein: CASNFGWGGSLNTEAFF. The DNA of the CDR3 is TGTGCCAGTAATTTTGGGTGGGGTGGCAGTTTGAACACTGAAGCTTTCTTT.

The chain employs TRBV18 and TRBJ1-2; tentative D call: TRBD1 (6 bases). The germline CDR1 and CDR2 sequences are KGHSH and LQKENI. CDR3 length: 14 residues. The germline V and J ends were trimmed by 4 bases and 3 bases, with 12 bases remaining between them. The CDR3 nucleotides are TGTGCCAGCTCACTCATGGACAGTGACTATGGCTACACCTTC. Encoded protein: CASSLMDSDYGYTF.

V is TRBV21-1 and J is TRBJ1-6. TRBV21-1 is described as a pseudogene. The CDR3 runs 13 residues. The CDR3: CASRRSYNSPLHF. DNA for the CDR3: TGTGCCAGCAGGAGGTCCTATAATTCACCCCTCCACTTT.

This chain connects TRBV28 to TRBJ2-5; 9 nucleotides align to TRBD2. The junction had 7 bases not matched to a gene; V was cut back by 6 bases and J by 5 bases. Germline V gene data show CDR1 as MDHEN and CDR2 as SYDVKM. This CDR3 spans 14 amino acids. The CDR3 nucleotides read TGTGCCAGCAGCCGCGCGGGGGGGCTGGAGACCCAGTACTTC. Translation: CASSRAGGLETQYF.

CDR3 coding DNA: TGTGCCAGCAGCTTCCCCTCCACCCTCGGCAGGGGGCATGGCTACACCTTC. The encoded protein is CASSFPSTLGRGHGYTF. The chain uses TRBV11-2 and TRBJ1-2; 8 bases are a match to TRBD1. The CDR3 sequence is 17 residues long. The V segment lost 3 bases and the J segment 6 bases; nucleotides outside the gene matches: 15. The germline V gene has CDR1 SGHAT and CDR2 FQNNGV.

The gene calls are TRBV5-1 and TRBJ2-1; D gene ambiguous. V gave up 4 bases and J gave up 3 bases, with 11 bases separating them. Germline V gene sequence: CDR1 SGHRS, CDR2 YFSETQ. The CDR3 covers 14 residues. CDR3 in DNA: TGCGCCAGCAGCGGACCTCCTTACTACAATGAGCAGTTCTTC. Translating gives CASSGPPYYNEQFF.

This chain uses TRBV5-8 with TRBJ2-5; no clear D. The germline V gene has CDR1 SGHTS and CDR2 YDEGEE. This CDR3 region has 14 residues. The germline V and J ends were trimmed by 1 base and 4 bases, with 11 bases remaining between them. The CDR3 region is CASSLTPPGETQYF. DNA for the CDR3: TGTGCCAGCAGCTTGACTCCCCCGGGAGAGACCCAGTACTTC.

This clone was found a few times. The chain joins TRBV5-1 to TRBJ2-7, with TRBD2 as a possible D gene (5 bases). This CDR3 spans 14 amino acids. CDR1 and CDR2 (germline): SGHRS, YFSETQ. With 0 bases removed from V and 6 bases from J, the gap between germline ends came to 13 bases. The CDR3 protein is CASSLDWGAGEQYV. The CDR3 DNA is TGCGCCAGCAGCTTGGATTGGGGTGCGGGCGAGCAGTACGTC.

This rearrangement joins TRBV6-5 to TRBJ2-5; TRBD2 matches 9 bases. In germline, CDR1 is MNHEY, CDR2 SVGAGI. With V trimmed by 7 bases and J by 5 bases, 5 bases remained unmatched. The CDR3 loop spans 13 amino acids. The CDR3 reads CASTAGGRETQYF. For the CDR3, the DNA is TGTGCCAGCACGGCGGGGGGGCGCGAGACCCAGTACTTC.

The chain combines TRBV25-1 with TRBJ2-7; D remains unclear. The CDR3 is made up of 13 amino acids. CDR1 and CDR2 from the germline V gene are MGHDK and SYGVNS. Between the trimmed V and J ends, which lost 9 bases and 6 bases, there was a span of 18 bases. CDR3 sequence: CASSHGPPAEQYV. For the CDR3, the DNA is TGTGCCAGTTCCCATGGGCCTCCCGCCGAGCAGTACGTC.